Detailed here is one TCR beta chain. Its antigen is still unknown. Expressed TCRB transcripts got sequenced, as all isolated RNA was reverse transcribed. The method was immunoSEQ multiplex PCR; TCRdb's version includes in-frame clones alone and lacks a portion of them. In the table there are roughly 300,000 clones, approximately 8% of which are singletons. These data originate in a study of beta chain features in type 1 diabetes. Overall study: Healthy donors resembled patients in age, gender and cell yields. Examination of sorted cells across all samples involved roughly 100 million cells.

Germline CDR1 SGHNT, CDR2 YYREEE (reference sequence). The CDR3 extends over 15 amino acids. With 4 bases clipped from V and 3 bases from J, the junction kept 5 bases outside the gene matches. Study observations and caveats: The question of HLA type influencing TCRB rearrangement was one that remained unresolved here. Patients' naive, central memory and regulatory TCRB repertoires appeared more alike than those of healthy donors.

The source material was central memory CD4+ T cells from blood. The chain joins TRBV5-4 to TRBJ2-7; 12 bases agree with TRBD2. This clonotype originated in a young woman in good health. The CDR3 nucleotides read TGTGCCAGCAGCCCCGGGACTAGCGGGTTCTACGAGCAGTACTTC. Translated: CASSPGTSGFYEQYF.